Listed below are T cell receptor beta chains from one sample, sequenced in a study of response to subunit inactivated influenza vaccine. Via MiXCR, TCRdb re-called the RT-PCR reads, giving one row per CDR3 protein. Of 500,000 to 600,000 distinct CDR3 sequences in the sample, approximately 17% were seen once. Source: CD4+ T cells sorted from PBMCs, taken around 2 years after vaccination. Every receptor here comes from a man aged 45 to 75 who received an inactivated influenza vaccine. CDR3s include the opening cysteine and the closing phenylalanine or tryptophan. A D gene is named only where the DNA matches it firmly. The size field is filled for only some rows; it gives once, few, many or a size class.

CDR3nt	CDR3aa	d_gene	j_gene	abundance	v_gene
TGTGCCAGCAGTTCCGACAGCACAGATACGCAGTATTTT	CASSSDSTDTQYF	-	TRBJ2-3	many	TRBV7-3
TGTGCCGCGGGACAGGGCCTTTCAGCCAAAAACATTCAGTACTTC	CAAGQGLSAKNIQYF	TRBD1	TRBJ2-4	-	TRBV10-3
TGCAGCGTTGATCAGGGCCGGGATGAGCAGTACTTC	CSVDQGRDEQYF	-	TRBJ2-7	many	TRBV29-1
TGTGCCAGCAGAGGACAGGGGGCAAGCACCGGGGAGCTGTTTTTT	CASRGQGASTGELFF	TRBD1	TRBJ2-2	few	TRBV6-2/TRBV6-3
TGTGCCATCAGGCCCAGAAACTCCTACGAGCAGTACTTC	CAIRPRNSYEQYF	-	TRBJ2-7	many	TRBV10-3
TGCGCCAGCAGGCAACAGGTGAGCACTGAAGCTTTCTTT	CASRQQVSTEAFF	-	TRBJ1-1	-	TRBV23-1
TGCAGTGCTAGAGTTGGTTTCGTTGGAAACACCATATATTTT	CSARVGFVGNTIYF	-	TRBJ1-3	few	TRBV20-1
TGCAGTGCTAGGGGACTAGCGGATACGCAGTATTTT	CSARGLADTQYF	TRBD2	TRBJ2-3	many	TRBV20-1
TGTGCCAGCAGCCTTCTAGCGGGAGGGTCCCCCTACGAGCAGTACTTC	CASSLLAGGSPYEQYF	TRBD2	TRBJ2-7	-	TRBV27
TGTGCCAGCAGCAAAGGCCAGCGGGGGGGCCTAGGGACAGATACGCAGTATTTT	CASSKGQRGGLGTDTQYF	-	TRBJ2-3	few	TRBV21-1
TGTGCCAGCAGCCCGGGTGGGAACCCCAAGATGTACTTC	CASSPGGNPKMYF	-	TRBJ2-7	-	TRBV3-1
TGCAGTGCCACCCGACAGATCGAGCAGTACTTC	CSATRQIEQYF	-	TRBJ2-7	-	TRBV20-1
TGTGCCAGTCGGACAGGGGGATACACCGGGGAGCTGTTTTTT	CASRTGGYTGELFF	TRBD1	TRBJ2-2	many	TRBV6-1
TGCGCCAGCAGTGAGACACAGGGGAACACCGGGGAGCTGTTTTTT	CASSETQGNTGELFF	-	TRBJ2-2	-	TRBV10-1
TGTGCCAGCAGTAAAGGAGATACGCAGTATTTT	CASSKGDTQYF	-	TRBJ2-3	-	TRBV2
TGCGCCAGCAGCTTGGGGACAGACACCGGGGAGCTGTTTTTT	CASSLGTDTGELFF	-	TRBJ2-2	few	TRBV5-1
TGTGCCAGCAGGCTCCCCCGGACAGGGAGAGACATTCAGTACTTC	CASRLPRTGRDIQYF	TRBD1	TRBJ2-4	-	TRBV28
TGCAGTGCTAGAGACAGCCGCCTGGGTACGCAGTATTTT	CSARDSRLGTQYF	-	TRBJ2-3	few	TRBV20-1
TGTGCCAGCAGCTTAGGGGGGGACTATGATACGCAGTATTTT	CASSLGGDYDTQYF	TRBD2	TRBJ2-3	-	TRBV7-9
TGCGCCAGCAGCCCTGGGGGGTCCTTCTACGAGCAGTACTTC	CASSPGGSFYEQYF	-	TRBJ2-7	-	TRBV4-3